This T cell receptor (beta chain) was sequenced in a study of cytomegalovirus exposure and HLA in healthy donors (dated 2017 in TCRdb). Background for the entire study: An earlier analysis of some 600 of the donors reported 250 to 350 Gb of sequence data and around 120 million unique TCR beta sequences obtained from around 170 million T cells. An early release that covered about 600 HLA-typed donors contained about 300 gigabases of sequencing data and approximately 85 million unique TCR sequences. Of the approximately 400 genotyped donors, roughly 76% were placed in the genetic ancestry cluster associated with self-reported Caucasian donors. The study aimed to test whether cataloging public T cell receptors could reveal signatures of past pathogen exposure. Using immunosequencing, the study profiled T cell repertoires from around 670 subjects and related those repertoires to cytomegalovirus serostatus. In addition to the first cohort of approximately 670 subjects, a separate validation cohort of 130 or so different subjects was used. High-throughput TCR immunosequencing, statistical association of individual TCRs with disease status, and machine learning were combined to predict cytomegalovirus infection status. In a later analysis, previously published TCR beta repertoires from 500 to 750 donors were re-analyzed and high-resolution HLA genotyping was added so that TCR occurrence patterns could be studied. Rather than using new phenotypic data, the later analysis identified candidate immune exposures from TCR beta sequences and from how often those sequences occurred across donors. To decide whether each TCR beta V gene segment behaved as functional or pseudogenic, an earlier analysis of several hundred of the donors relied on high-throughput TCR beta sequencing. Donor age, sex, ethnicity and CMV serostatus were collected together with the repertoire data. In a later genetic analysis, genome-wide SNP genotypes for about 55% of the roughly 670 donors were used, and that subset was treated as a discovery cohort. All discovery cohort repertoires had been generated on a single sequencing platform. HLA typing included class I and class II loci at four-digit resolution. The number of typed donors differed by locus: roughly 620-640 for A, B, C, DRB1 and DQB1; approximately 530 for DQA1; 606 for DPA1; and about 450 for DPB1. Four to six DR-DQ haplotypes were handled as single units for association and clustering, since linkage in the cohort was strong. Across roughly 420 genotyped donors of the cohort, an average of approximately 200,000 unique TCR beta nucleotide sequences per donor were sequenced, and approximately 17% of those sequences were non-productive.

With respect to this clone: The antigen this receptor binds is unknown. There are no base qualities to consult, and no much larger clone falls within one base.

Findings and caveats that apply to the study as a whole: The authors suggested that the approach could potentially be extended to other disease states and immunological phenotypes. Most TCR sequences were observed very rarely across donors, whereas some public TCRs were present in many individuals. According to a later analysis, most CMV-associated TCR beta chains appeared to be HLA-restricted, and the HLA associations seemed to be driven largely by CMV exposure. Compared with equally common non-associated chains, HLA-associated TCR beta chains in a later analysis were more clonally expanded and had lower generation probabilities. This cohort had only TCR beta chains sequenced, and the lack of alpha or paired-chain data limited which features could be detected. The study listed 150 to 200 TCR beta chains as associated with cytomegalovirus. Because some donors lacked HLA typing at each locus, the association tests relied only on the typed subset. Strong co-occurrence of HLA alleles, especially DR and DQ, made assigning TCR associations to individual alleles difficult. The sequencing pipeline was judged likely to have produced a cluster of highly shared sequence variants as a technical artifact. Because the 87-base-pair reads could not distinguish some IMGT-functional V segments, including TRBV6-2 and TRBV6-3, those segments were excluded. A later genetic analysis reported fewer N-insertions in productive TCRs among donors in an Asian-associated ancestry cluster than the roughly 700-donor mean. CMV serostatus was the only immune exposure information available for the cohort. An earlier analysis of around 500 of the donors showed that most TCR beta V segments appeared in productive rearrangements either about 87% or about 30% of the time, which broadly matched IMGT annotations. The classifier was reported to diagnose cytomegalovirus status with high specificity and sensitivity in both the original cohort and the validation cohort. Correlated functional status among segregating V segments might be attributable to linkage disequilibrium, but an unknown experimental factor could not be ruled out. In vitro tests confirmed that three of the cytomegalovirus-associated TCR beta chains recognize cytomegalovirus antigens. An association between a missense DCLRE1C variant and V-gene and J-gene trimming of TCR beta chains was found in a later genetic analysis and replicated in an independent cohort. According to a later analysis, TCR association rates differed among HLA loci, with DRB1 alleles showing the most associated TCRs and HLA-C alleles showing the fewest. According to a later analysis, parvovirus B19, influenza, CMV and Epstein-Barr virus appeared linked to several top co-occurrence clusters. Sequencing depth was assumed to be roughly uniform across donors in the presence/absence analyses, though that assumption may not hold. A later analysis associated some 17,000 TCR beta sequences with specific HLA alleles at a false discovery rate of 0.05. The earlier analysis of approximately 560 of the donors excluded some 16 rarely observed V segments, including chromosome 9 orphons, because counts were too low. A further reported finding was that TCR beta sequences accurately predicted the HLA-A and HLA-B alleles for most subjects in the first cohort.

The library was prepared using the immunoSEQ multiplex PCR assay. The multiplex PCR relied on a mix of 60 forward primers for TCR Vbeta segments and 13 reverse primers for TCR Jbeta segments. A multiplex PCR assay on genomic DNA amplified the CDR3 region of rearranged TCR beta genes. The Illumina HiSeq System was used to sequence the amplified TCR beta libraries as 87-base-pair reads. Regarding the original processing steps: A later analysis tallied around 80 million unique TCR beta chains across the 660 or so repertoires, and around 10 million of those chains were shared by two or more donors. A nearest-neighbor algorithm error-corrected the raw reads and collapsed the reads into unique sequences, merging closely related sequences to remove PCR and sequencing errors. CDR3 sequences were aligned to IMGT reference sequences to assign V, D and J gene segments. For a sequence to be retained, at least a six-nucleotide match to both a V gene segment and a J gene segment was required. A rearrangement was called productive if the CDR3 had no stop codons and remained in frame with V and J, and every other rearrangement was called non-productive. CDR3 was defined by IMGT convention, running from the second conserved V-encoded cysteine to the conserved J-encoded phenylalanine. Sequences without an unambiguous match to a single V gene segment were excluded from the earlier analysis of about 600 of the donors. An earlier analysis of fewer than 750 of the donors classified V segments as functional when productive rearrangements were above 56.7% and as segregating when the standard deviation between donors was above 5%. To diagnose cytomegalovirus status from the catalog of TCR beta chain sequences, a statistical classification framework was built. In a later analysis, V and J genes were assigned by comparing TCR nucleotide sequences against IMGT/GENE-DB human TR gene sequences. Using the TCRdist pipeline, a later analysis assigned CDR3 sequences along with most-parsimonious VDJ recombination scenarios. In a later analysis, each TCR beta chain was defined by its CDR3 amino acid sequence together with its V-gene family, and reads without a unique V-gene family were excluded. As a way to deal with suspected cross-contamination and a sequencing artifact, a later analysis dropped approximately 590 nucleotide sequences that were highly shared and had low generation probability. For each public chain, a later analysis derived a clonal expansion index from normalized ranks of inferred template counts within each repertoire. A later analysis computed generation probabilities with a VDJ recombination model fitted to out-of-frame rearrangements, and checked the results against IGoR. In a later analysis, hypergeometric tests were used to score TCR-TCR, TCR-HLA and TCR-CMV co-occurrence, with a repertoire-size bias correction applied to TCR pairs. To estimate false discovery rates, a later analysis permuted the HLA or CMV assignments 20 times. A later analysis grouped co-occurring TCRs with DBSCAN, adding TCRdist sequence similarity when clustering within HLA-allele-positive subsets. For co-occurrence clustering, repertoires with fewer than 30,000 or more than 120,000 public chains were excluded, along with roughly 5 repertoires with anomalous nucleotide sharing. The immuneACCESS repertoire file appears here via TCRdb, limited to in-frame rearrangements. These files lack a portion of the clones; in checked studies, under half of the deficit traces to unresolved V genes, and the cause of the others is not known. The DNA was the basis for D and trimming; V, J and clone size are from that table. The sample data list about 150,000 clones, and just under 75% of these were observed just once. The top ten clonotypes cover roughly 1.7% of the sample.

Trimming costs V 2 bases and J 5 bases, and their ends lie 10 bases apart. The CDR3 measures 13 amino acids from cysteine to phenylalanine. Of the read, only the CDR3 DNA is kept; its 39 bases are in frame from base 1. Looking up the germline V gene yields CDR1 SGHDT and CDR2 YYEEEE. The cohort consisted of hundreds of healthy bone marrow donors. At the time of sampling, every cohort member was nominally healthy, though immune exposures that went unrecorded were likely present. The donor was CMV seronegative and belonged to the group of 320 or so seronegative cohort members. Every donor gave a peripheral blood sample, and the peripheral blood mononuclear cells from that sample were used for TCR beta sequencing. The Qiagen DNeasy Blood Extraction Kit was used to extract genomic DNA from the blood cell samples.

This TCR came from a young woman in good health and CMV-seronegative. Sequencing was done on a sample of PBMCs. Recombination joined TRBV5-6 with TRBJ2-5, with a weak D call of TRBD1 (5 bases match). The CDR3 corresponds to CASSFDSAETQYF. The nucleotide sequence reads TGTGCCAGCAGCTTTGACAGTGCGGAGACCCAGTACTTC.